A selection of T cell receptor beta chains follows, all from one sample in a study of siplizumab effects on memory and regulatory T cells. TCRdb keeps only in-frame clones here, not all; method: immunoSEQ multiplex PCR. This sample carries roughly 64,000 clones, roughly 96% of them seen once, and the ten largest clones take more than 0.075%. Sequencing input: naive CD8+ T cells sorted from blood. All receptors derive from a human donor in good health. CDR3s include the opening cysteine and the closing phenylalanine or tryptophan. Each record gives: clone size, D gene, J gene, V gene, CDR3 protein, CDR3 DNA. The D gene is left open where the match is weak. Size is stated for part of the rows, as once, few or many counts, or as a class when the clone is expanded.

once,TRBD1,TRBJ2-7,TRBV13,CASSLPGTGKYEQYF,TGTGCCAGCAGCTTACCCGGGACAGGGAAATACGAGCAGTACTTC
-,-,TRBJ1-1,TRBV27,CASSFGGGVSEAFF,TGTGCCAGCAGTTTCGGGGGCGGAGTATCTGAAGCTTTCTTT
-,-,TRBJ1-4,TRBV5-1,CASSLEVTGRRWATNEKLFF,TGCGCCAGCAGCTTGGAAGTGACAGGCCGACGATGGGCAACTAATGAAAAACTGTTTTTT
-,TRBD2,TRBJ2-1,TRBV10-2,CASSESLAGGPYNEQFF,TGCGCCAGCAGTGAGTCACTAGCGGGGGGGCCATACAATGAGCAGTTCTTC
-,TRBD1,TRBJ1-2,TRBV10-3,CAISDDDRGLGYTF,TGTGCCATCAGTGATGATGACAGGGGGCTGGGCTACACCTTC
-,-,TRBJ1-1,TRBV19,CASSILAANTEAFF,TGTGCCAGTAGTATTCTGGCGGCCAACACTGAAGCTTTCTTT
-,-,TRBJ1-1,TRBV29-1,CSVEGGTEAFF,TGCAGCGTTGAAGGGGGCACTGAAGCTTTCTTT
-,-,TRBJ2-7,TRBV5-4,CASSFGFETYYEQYF,TGTGCCAGCAGCTTTGGTTTTGAGACTTACTACGAGCAGTACTTC
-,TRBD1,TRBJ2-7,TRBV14,CASSQDWQGAYEQYF,TGTGCCAGCAGCCAAGATTGGCAGGGGGCCTACGAGCAGTACTTC
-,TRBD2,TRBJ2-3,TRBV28,CASSPPSGGNSDTQYF,TGTGCCAGCAGTCCCCCCAGCGGGGGCAACTCAGATACGCAGTATTTT
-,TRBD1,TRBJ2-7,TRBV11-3,CASSLGRGLEQYF,TGTGCCAGCAGCTTAGGAAGGGGGCTCGAGCAGTACTTC
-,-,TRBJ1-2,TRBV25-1,CASSVSRSPYGYTF,TGTGCCAGCAGTGTGAGCCGGAGCCCGTATGGCTACACCTTC
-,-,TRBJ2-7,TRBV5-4,CASTQTGGYEQYF,TGTGCCAGCACTCAGACAGGAGGCTACGAGCAGTACTTC
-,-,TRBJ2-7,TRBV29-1,CSAEGRGYEQYF,TGCAGCGCCGAGGGAAGGGGGTACGAGCAGTACTTC
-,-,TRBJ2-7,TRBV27,CASSRAVGYEQYF,TGTGCCAGCAGTCGGGCCGTGGGGTACGAGCAGTACTTC
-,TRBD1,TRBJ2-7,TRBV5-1,CASSPRDRPYEQYF,TGCGCCAGCAGCCCCCGGGACAGACCCTACGAGCAGTACTTC
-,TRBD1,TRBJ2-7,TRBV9,CASSASGTGYDHEQYF,TGTGCCAGCAGCGCGTCCGGGACAGGGTATGATCACGAGCAGTACTTC
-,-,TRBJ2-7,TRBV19,CASRPSGSVHEQYF,TGTGCCAGTAGGCCGTCCGGCAGTGTCCACGAGCAGTACTTC
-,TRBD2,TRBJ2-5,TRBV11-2,CASSLDWSGGGETQYF,TGTGCCAGCAGCTTAGATTGGAGCGGGGGTGGAGAGACCCAGTACTTC
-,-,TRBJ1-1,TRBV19,CASSIFVAGDTEAFF,TGTGCCAGTAGTATTTTTGTCGCAGGCGACACTGAAGCTTTCTTT
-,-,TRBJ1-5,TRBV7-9,CASSYTQGGPQHF,TGTGCCAGCAGCTATACACAGGGAGGGCCCCAGCATTTT
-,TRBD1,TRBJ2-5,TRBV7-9,CASSSGQQQETQYF,TGTGCCAGCAGCTCGGGACAGCAACAAGAGACCCAGTACTTC
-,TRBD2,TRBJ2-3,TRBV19,CASTEAGITDTQYF,TGTGCCAGTACGGAAGCGGGGATAACAGATACGCAGTATTTT
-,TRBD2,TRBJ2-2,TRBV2,CASSSTSGQNTGELFF,TGTGCCAGCAGCAGCACTAGCGGGCAAAACACCGGGGAGCTGTTTTTT
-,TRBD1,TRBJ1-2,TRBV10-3,CAIRGTGTNYGYTF,TGTGCCATCAGAGGGACAGGGACTAACTATGGCTACACCTTC
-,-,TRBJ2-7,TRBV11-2,CASSRSRGEQYF,TGTGCCAGCAGCCGGTCAAGGGGCGAGCAGTACTTC
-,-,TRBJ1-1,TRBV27,CASSLRGVTEAFF,TGTGCCAGCAGTTTGCGGGGAGTTACTGAAGCTTTCTTT
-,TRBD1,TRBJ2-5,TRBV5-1,CASSLGDREETQYF,TGCGCCAGCAGCCTCGGGGACAGAGAAGAGACCCAGTACTTC
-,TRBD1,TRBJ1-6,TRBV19,CATSGTGVSSPLHF,TGTGCCACCTCCGGGACAGGGGTCAGTTCACCCCTCCACTTT
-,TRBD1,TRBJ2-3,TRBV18,CASSGTDHTDTQYF,TGTGCCAGCTCAGGGACAGACCACACAGATACGCAGTATTTT
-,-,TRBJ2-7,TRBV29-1,CSVEGTDLGDPYEQYF,TGCAGCGTTGAAGGGACCGACCTTGGGGATCCCTACGAGCAGTACTTC
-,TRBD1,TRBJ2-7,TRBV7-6,CASSPAEGQGRLYF,TGTGCCAGCAGCCCCGCAGAGGGACAGGGTAGGCTGTACTTC
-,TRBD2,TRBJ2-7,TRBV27,CASSSGLGVLEQYF,TGTGCCAGCAGTTCAGGACTAGGGGTCCTCGAGCAGTACTTC
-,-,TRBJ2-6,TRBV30,CAWTEGSGANVLTF,TGTGCCTGGACGGAAGGCTCTGGGGCCAACGTCCTGACTTTC
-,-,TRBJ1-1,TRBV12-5,CASASLEGAEAFF,TGTGCTAGTGCCTCATTAGAGGGCGCTGAAGCTTTCTTT
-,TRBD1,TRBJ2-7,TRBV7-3,CASSSGTDEQYF,TGTGCCAGCAGCTCCGGGACAGACGAGCAGTACTTC
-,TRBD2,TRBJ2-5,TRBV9,CASSDRVGGEGQTQYF,TGTGCCAGCAGCGACCGAGTGGGAGGGGAAGGGCAGACCCAGTACTTC
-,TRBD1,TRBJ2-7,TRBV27,CASSFPGQGRYEQYF,TGTGCCAGCAGTTTCCCGGGACAGGGACGGTACGAGCAGTACTTC
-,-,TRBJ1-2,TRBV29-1,CSAPVPWSYGYTF,TGCAGCGCTCCGGTCCCATGGTCCTATGGCTACACCTTC
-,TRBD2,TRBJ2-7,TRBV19,CASSPGTSGTVYEQYF,TGTGCCAGTAGTCCCGGGACTAGCGGGACCGTCTACGAGCAGTACTTC
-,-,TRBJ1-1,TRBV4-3,CASSQVPGERGAGAFF,TGCGCCAGCAGCCAAGTCCCTGGGGAGAGGGGCGCGGGAGCTTTCTTT